The T cell receptor (beta chain) described here comes from a study of T-cell reconstitution after alpha-beta-depleted transplantation in children. Study results and limitations: Several hundred rapidly expanded clones from non-depleted graft cells reportedly supplied alpha-beta T cells about two months post-transplant. T cells produced anew were the main source of T-cell counts and diversity one year after transplant. Surviving recipient T cells and thymic progenitors underlay high day-60 TCRbeta diversity in some patients.

Library preparation (for TCRbeta) was performed with unique molecular identifiers. TCRdb re-called the PCR reads with MiXCR, one entry per CDR3 protein. The data contain fewer than 750,000 distinct CDR3 sequences, about 23% of them singletons. The germline V gene encodes CDR1 SQVTM and CDR2 ANQGSEA. Trimming shortened V by 7 bases and J by 5 bases, and 15 bases separated the two germline ends. This CDR3 has 12 amino acids. Many counts were recorded for this clonotype. Its specificity is unknown. The sample in question was PBMCs, mostly from graft donor cells, obtained 360 days after TCRalphabeta/CD19-depleted stem cell transplant. The source of this sequence is a boy younger than two who had a stem cell transplant for acute myeloid leukemia, so the T cells may come from the graft donor. The V and J genes are TRBV29-1 and TRBJ2-7; D is undetermined. The CDR3 nucleotides are TGCAGCGCATCAGAGGAATACGACGAGCAGTACTTC. It specifies CSASEEYDEQYF.